The source of this TCR beta chain is a study of T cells in localized non-small cell lung cancer. Profiling relied on immunoSEQ multiplex PCR, and the TCRdb table lists in-frame clones only, not all of them. The sample includes around 90,000 clones, 60% to 85% seen only once; the top ten take 15% to 20%. Study-wide results and caveats: Among the top 100 tumor clones, a median around 50 appeared in adjacent lung. The study sequenced only one region of the tumor. As a result, intratumor heterogeneity could not be excluded and remains possible.

CDR3 size: 10 residues. The germline V gene encodes CDR1 DFQATT and CDR2 SNEGSKA (reference sequence). V gave up 6 bases and J gave up 7 bases, with 9 bases separating them. In this sample, this clone turned up once. As yet, its antigen is unknown. The sequence derives from a man aged 35 to 69 with stage II squamous cell lung carcinoma. The rearrangement uses TRBV20-1 and TRBJ1-2, with D hard to call. The source was PBMCs, collected before any cancer treatment. The CDR3, as DNA: TGCAGTGCCCTCCCCGGTGGCTACACCTTC. It yields the protein CSALPGGYTF.